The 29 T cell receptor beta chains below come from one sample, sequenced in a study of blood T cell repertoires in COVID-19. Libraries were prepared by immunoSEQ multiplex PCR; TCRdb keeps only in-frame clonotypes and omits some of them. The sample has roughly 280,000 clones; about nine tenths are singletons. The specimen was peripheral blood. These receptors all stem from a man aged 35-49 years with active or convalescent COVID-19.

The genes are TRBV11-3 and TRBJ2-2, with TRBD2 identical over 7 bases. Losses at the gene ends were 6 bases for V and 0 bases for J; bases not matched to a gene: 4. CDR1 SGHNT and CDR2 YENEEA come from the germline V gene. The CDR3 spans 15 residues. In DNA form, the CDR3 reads TGTGCCAGCAGTAACGGGGGGTCGAACACCGGGGAGCTGTTTTTT. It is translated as CASSNGGSNTGELFF.

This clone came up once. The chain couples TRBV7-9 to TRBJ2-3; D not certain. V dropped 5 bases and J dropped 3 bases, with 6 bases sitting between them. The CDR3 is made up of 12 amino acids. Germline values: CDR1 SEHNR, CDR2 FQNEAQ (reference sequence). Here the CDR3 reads CASSLQTDTQYF. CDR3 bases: TGTGCCAGCAGCCTACAGACAGATACGCAGTATTTT.

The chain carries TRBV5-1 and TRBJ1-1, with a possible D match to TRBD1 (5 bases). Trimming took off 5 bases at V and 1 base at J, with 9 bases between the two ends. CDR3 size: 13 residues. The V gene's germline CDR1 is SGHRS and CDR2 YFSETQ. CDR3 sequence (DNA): TGCGCCAGCAGAAGCGGGGGGAACACTGAAGCTTTCTTT. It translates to CASRSGGNTEAFF. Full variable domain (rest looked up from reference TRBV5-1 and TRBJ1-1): KAGVTQTPRYLIKTRGQQVTLSCSPISGHRSVSWYQQTPGQGLQFLFEYFSETQRNKGNFPGRFSGRQFSNSRSEMNVSTLELGDSALYLCASRSGGNTEAFFGQGTRLTVV.

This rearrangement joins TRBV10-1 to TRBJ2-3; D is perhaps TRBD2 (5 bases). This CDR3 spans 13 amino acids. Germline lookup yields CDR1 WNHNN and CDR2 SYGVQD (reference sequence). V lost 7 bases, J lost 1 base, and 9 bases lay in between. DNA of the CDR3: TGCGCCAGCAAGCCAGCGGGCACAGATACGCAGTATTTT. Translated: CASKPAGTDTQYF.

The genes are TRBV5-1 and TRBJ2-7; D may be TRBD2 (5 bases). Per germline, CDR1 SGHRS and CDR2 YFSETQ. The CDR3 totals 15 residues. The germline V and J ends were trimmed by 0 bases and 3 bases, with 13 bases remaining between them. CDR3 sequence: CASSLVASPNYEQYF. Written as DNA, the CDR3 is TGCGCCAGCAGCTTGGTGGCTAGCCCTAACTACGAGCAGTACTTC.

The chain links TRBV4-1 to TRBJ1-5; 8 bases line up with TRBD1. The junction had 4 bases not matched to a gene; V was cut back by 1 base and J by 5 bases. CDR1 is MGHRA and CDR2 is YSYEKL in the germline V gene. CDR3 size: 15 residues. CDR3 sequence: CASSQGQGTHQPQHF. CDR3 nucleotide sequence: TGCGCCAGCAGCCAAGGACAGGGGACCCATCAGCCCCAGCATTTT.

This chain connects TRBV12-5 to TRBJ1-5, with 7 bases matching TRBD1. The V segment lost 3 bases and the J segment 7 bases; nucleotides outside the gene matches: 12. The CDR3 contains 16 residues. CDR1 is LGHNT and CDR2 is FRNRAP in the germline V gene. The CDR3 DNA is TGTGCTAGTGGTTTAGCCGGGACAGAGGAAGGGCAGCCCCAGCATTTT. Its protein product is CASGLAGTEEGQPQHF.

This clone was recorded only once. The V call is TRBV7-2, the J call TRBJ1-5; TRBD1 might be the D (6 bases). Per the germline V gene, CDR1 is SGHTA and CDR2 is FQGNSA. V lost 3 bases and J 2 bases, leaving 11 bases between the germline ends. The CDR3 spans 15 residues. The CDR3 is CASSLDRQGNQPQHF. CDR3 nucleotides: TGTGCCAGCAGCTTGGACCGACAGGGCAATCAGCCCCAGCATTTT.

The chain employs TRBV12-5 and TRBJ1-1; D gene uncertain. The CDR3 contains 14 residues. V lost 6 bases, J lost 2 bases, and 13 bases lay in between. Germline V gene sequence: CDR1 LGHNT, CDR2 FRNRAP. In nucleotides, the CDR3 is TGTGCTAGTGGCTCCTGGGAGCCCAACACTGAAGCTTTCTTT. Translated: CASGSWEPNTEAFF.

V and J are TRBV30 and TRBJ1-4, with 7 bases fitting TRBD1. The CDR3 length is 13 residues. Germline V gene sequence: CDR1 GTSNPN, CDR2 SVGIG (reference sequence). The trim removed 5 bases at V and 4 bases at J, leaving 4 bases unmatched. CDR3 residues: CAWRTGLNEKLFF. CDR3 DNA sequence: TGTGCCTGGCGGACAGGTCTTAATGAAAAACTGTTTTTT. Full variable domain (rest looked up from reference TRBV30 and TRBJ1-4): SQTIHQWPATLVQPVGSPLSLECTVEGTSNPNLYWYRQAAGRGLQLLFYSVGIGQISSEVPQNLSASRPQDRQFILSSKKLLLSDSGFYLCAWRTGLNEKLFFGSGTQLSVL.

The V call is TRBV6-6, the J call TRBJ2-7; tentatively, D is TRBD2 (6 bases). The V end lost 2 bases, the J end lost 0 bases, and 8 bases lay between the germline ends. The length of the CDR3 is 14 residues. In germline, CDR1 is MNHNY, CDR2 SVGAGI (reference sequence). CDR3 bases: TGTGCCAGCAGTTACACTAGCCGCTCCTACGAGCAGTACTTC. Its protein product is CASSYTSRSYEQYF.

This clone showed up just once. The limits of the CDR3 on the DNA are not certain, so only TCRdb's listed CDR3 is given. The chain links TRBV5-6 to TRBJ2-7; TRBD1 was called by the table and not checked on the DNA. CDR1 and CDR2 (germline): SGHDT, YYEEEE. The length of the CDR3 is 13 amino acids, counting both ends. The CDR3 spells CASSLVGTGAEYF.

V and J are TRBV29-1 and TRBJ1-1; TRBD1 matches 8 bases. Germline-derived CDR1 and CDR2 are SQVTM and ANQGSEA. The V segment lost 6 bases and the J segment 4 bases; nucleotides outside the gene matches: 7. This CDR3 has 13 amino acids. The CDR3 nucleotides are TGCAGCGTGGACGACAGGGGAGGCACTGAAGCTTTCTTT. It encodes CSVDDRGGTEAFF. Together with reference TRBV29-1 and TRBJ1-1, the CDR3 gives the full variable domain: SAVISQKPSRDICQRGTSLTIQCQVDSQVTMMFWYRQQPGQSLTLIATANQGSEATYESGFVIDKFPISRPNLTFSTLTVSNMSPEDSSIYLCSVDDRGGTEAFFGQGTRLTVV.

The CDR3 reads CASSQITGQGNSPLHF. The CDR3 nucleotides are TGTGCCAGCAGCCAAATAACAGGACAGGGGAATTCACCCCTCCACTTT. The chain joins TRBV28 to TRBJ1-6; TRBD1 matches 9 bases. Germline trimming cut 6 bases from V and 7 bases from J; bases unmatched to any gene: 10. This CDR3 comprises 16 residues. Germline V gene sequence: CDR1 MDHEN, CDR2 SYDVKM.

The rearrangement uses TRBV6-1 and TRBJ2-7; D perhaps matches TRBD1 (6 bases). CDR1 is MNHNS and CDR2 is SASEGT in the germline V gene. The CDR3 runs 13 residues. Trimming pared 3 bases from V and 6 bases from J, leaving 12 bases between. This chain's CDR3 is CASSDRGTGEQYF. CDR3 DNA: TGTGCCAGCAGTGACAGGGGTACGGGCGAGCAGTACTTC.

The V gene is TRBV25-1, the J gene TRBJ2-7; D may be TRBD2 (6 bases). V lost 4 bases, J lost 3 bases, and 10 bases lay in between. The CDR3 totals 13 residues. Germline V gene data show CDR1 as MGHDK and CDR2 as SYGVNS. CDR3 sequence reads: CASSGGSGYEQYF. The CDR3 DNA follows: TGTGCCAGCAGTGGGGGTAGCGGCTACGAGCAGTACTTC.

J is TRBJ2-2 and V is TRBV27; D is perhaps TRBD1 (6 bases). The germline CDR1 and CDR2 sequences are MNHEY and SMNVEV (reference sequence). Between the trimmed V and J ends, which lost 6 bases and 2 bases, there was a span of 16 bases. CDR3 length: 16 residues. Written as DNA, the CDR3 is TGTGCCAGCAGCCCCATACAGGGCTTCAACACCGGGGAGCTGTTTTTT. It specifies CASSPIQGFNTGELFF.

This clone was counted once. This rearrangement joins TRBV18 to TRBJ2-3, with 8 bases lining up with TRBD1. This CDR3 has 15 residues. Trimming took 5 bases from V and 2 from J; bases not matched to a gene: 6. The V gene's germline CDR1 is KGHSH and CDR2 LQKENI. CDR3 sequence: CASSSTGGSTDTQYF. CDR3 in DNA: TGTGCCAGCTCATCTACAGGGGGTTCCACAGATACGCAGTATTTT. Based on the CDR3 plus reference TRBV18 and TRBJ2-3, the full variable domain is NAGVMQNPRHLVRRRGQEARLRCSPMKGHSHVYWYRQLPEEGLKFMVYLQKENIIDESGMPKERFSAEFPKEGPSILRIQQVVRGDSAAYFCASSSTGGSTDTQYFGPGTRLTVL.

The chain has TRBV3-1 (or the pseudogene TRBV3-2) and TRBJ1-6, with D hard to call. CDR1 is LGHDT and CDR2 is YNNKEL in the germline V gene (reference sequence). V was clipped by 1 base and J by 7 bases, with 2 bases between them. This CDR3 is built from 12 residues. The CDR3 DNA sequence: TGTGCCAGCAGCCAAGTAAATTCACCCCTCCACTTT. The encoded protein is CASSQVNSPLHF.

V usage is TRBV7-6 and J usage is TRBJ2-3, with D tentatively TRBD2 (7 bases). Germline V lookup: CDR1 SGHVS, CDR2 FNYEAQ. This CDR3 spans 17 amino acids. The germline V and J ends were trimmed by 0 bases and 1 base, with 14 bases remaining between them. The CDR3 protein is CASSLAGGLKGTDTQYF. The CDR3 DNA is TGTGCCAGCAGCTTAGCGGGGGGGCTAAAGGGCACAGATACGCAGTATTTT.

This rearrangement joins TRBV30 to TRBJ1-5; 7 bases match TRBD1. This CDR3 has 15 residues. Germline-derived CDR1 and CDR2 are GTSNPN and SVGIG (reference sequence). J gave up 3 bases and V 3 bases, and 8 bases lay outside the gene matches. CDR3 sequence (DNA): TGTGCCTGGAGGAGGGACAGTGAGTCCAATCAGCCCCAGCATTTT. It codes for CAWRRDSESNQPQHF.

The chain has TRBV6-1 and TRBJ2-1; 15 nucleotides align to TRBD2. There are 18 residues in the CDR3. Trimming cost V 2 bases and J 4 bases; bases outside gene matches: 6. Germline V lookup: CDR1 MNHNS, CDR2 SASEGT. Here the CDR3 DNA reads TGTGCCAGCAGTGAATTTGGGACTAGCGGGAGGTTATACAATGAGCAGTTCTTC. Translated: CASSEFGTSGRLYNEQFF.

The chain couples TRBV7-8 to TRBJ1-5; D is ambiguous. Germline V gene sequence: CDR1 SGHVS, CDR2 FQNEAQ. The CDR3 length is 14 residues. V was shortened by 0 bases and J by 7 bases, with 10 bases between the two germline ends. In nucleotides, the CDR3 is TGTGCCAGCAGCTTAGCGGGAGGAGGCCAGCCCCAGCATTTT. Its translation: CASSLAGGGQPQHF.

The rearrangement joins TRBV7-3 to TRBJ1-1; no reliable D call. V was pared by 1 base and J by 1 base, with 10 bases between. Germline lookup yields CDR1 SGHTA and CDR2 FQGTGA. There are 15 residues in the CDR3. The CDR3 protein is CASSLIGRSNTEAFF. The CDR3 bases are TGTGCCAGCAGCTTAATTGGCCGCTCGAACACTGAAGCTTTCTTT. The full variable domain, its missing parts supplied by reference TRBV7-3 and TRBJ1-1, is GAGVSQTPSNKVTEKGKYVELRCDPISGHTALYWYRQSLGQGPEFLIYFQGTGAADDSGLPNDRFFAVRPEGSVSTLKIQRTERGDSAVYLCASSLIGRSNTEAFFGQGTRLTVV.

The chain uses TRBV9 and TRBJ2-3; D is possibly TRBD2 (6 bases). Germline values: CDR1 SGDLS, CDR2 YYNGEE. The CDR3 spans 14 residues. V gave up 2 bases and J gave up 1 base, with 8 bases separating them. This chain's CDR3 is CASSVREGTDTQYF. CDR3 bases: TGTGCCAGCAGCGTCAGGGAGGGCACAGATACGCAGTATTTT.

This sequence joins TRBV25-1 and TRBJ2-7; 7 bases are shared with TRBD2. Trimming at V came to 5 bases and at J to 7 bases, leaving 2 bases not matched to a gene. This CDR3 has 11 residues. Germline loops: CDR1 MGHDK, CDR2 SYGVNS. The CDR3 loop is CASSRGGEQYF. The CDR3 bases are TGTGCCAGCAGTAGGGGAGGGGAGCAGTACTTC.

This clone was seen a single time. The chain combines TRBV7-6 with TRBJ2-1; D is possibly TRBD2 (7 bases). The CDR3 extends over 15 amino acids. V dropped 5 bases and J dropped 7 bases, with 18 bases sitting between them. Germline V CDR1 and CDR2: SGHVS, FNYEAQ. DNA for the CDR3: TGTGCCAGCAGCCCCGGCGCGGGGGCTCAAAATGAGCAGTTCTTC. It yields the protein CASSPGAGAQNEQFF.

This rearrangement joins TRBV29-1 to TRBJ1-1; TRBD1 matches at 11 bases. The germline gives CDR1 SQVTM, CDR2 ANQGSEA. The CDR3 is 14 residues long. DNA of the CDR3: TGCAGTTATCTCGGGGACAGGGGGATAACTGAAGCTTTCTTT. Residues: CSYLGDRGITEAFF. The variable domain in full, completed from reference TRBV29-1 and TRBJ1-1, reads SAVISQKPSRDICQRGTSLTIQCQVDSQVTMMFWYRQQPGQSLTLIATANQGSEATYESGFVIDKFPISRPNLTFSTLTVSNMSPEDSSIYLCSYLGDRGITEAFFGQGTRLTVV.

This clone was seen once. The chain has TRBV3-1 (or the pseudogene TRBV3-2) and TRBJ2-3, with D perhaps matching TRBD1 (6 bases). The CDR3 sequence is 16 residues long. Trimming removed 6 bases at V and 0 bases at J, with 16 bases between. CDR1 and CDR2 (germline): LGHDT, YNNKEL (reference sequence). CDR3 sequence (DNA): TGTGCCAGCAGTCCCGGACAGCGAGTTAGCACAGATACGCAGTATTTT. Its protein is CASSPGQRVSTDTQYF.